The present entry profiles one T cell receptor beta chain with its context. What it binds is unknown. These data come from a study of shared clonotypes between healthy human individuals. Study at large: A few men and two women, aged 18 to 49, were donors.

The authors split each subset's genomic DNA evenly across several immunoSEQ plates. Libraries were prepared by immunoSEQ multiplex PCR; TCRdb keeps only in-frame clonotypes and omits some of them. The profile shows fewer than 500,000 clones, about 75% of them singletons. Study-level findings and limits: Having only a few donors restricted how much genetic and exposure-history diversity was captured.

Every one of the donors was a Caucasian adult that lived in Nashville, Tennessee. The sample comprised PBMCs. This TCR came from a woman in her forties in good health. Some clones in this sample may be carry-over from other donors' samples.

CDR3 sequence reads: CASSQAVGAGGNQPQHF. DNA for the CDR3: TGCGCCAGCAGCCAAGCGGTTGGGGCAGGGGGCAATCAGCCCCAGCATTTT. The chain combines TRBV4-1 with TRBJ1-5, with D perhaps matching TRBD1 (6 bases). With 1 base removed from V and 2 bases from J, the gap between germline ends came to 15 bases. CDR1 is MGHRA, CDR2 YSYEKL, per germline. CDR3 size: 17 residues.